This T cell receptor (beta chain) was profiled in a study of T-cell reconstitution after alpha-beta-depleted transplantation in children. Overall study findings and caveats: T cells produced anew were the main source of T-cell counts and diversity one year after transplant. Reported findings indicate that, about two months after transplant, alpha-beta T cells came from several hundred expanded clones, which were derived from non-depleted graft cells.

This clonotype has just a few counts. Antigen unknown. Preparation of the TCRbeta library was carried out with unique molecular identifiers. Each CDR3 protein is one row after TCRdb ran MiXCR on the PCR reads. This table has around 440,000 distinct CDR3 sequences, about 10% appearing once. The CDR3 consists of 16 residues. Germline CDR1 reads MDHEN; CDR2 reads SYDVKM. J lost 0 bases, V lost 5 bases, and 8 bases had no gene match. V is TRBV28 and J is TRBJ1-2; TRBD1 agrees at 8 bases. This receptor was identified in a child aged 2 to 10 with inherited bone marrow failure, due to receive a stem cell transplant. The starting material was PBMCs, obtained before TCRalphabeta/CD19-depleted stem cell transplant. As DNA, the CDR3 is TGTGCCAGCAGTAGGGGACAGGACCTCCCTAACTATGGCTACACCTTC. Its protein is CASSRGQDLPNYGYTF.